One and the same sample provided the 9 T cell receptor beta chains below, sequenced in a study of blood T cell repertoires in COVID-19. Measured with immunoSEQ multiplex PCR; TCRdb has only the in-frame clones, and not every one. Of about 160,000 clones in the sample, over 70% were seen once. Material for sequencing was peripheral blood. Source of these receptors: a man in his 70s with acute or convalescent COVID-19.

This chain joins TRBV18 and TRBJ1-1; D not certain. Germline CDR1 reads KGHSH; CDR2 reads LQKENI. The CDR3 sequence is 13 residues long. The V gene lost 6 bases and the J gene lost 1 base, with 9 bases spanning the gap. The CDR3 protein is CASSEGGNTEAFF. CDR3 bases: TGTGCCAGCTCGGAGGGTGGGAACACTGAAGCTTTCTTT.

The chain has TRBV11-3 and TRBJ2-3; 9 bases map to TRBD1. Germline CDR1 reads SGHNT; CDR2 reads YENEEA. The V and J ends lost 5 bases and 4 bases, in that order; junction bases with no gene match: 10. The CDR3 loop spans 16 amino acids. The CDR3 coding sequence is TGTGCCAGCAGCGATGGACAGGGGACTGTGGCAGATACGCAGTATTTT. Translating it yields CASSDGQGTVADTQYF.

The V call is TRBV11-2, the J call TRBJ1-1, with D possibly being TRBD1 (6 bases). The ends were cut back, 2 bases at V and 0 bases at J, with 19 bases in the middle. Germline V CDR1 and CDR2: SGHAT, FQNNGV. This CDR3 contains 18 residues. CDR3 bases: TGTGCCAGCAGCTTAATGGGGGAGCAGGGGCTGTTGAACACTGAAGCTTTCTTT. It is translated as CASSLMGEQGLLNTEAFF.

The CDR3 region is CASSLRPQGELFF. The DNA of the CDR3 is TGTGCCAGCAGTTTGAGGCCCCAAGGGGAGCTGTTTTTT. The J gene is TRBJ2-2, the V gene TRBV12-3 or TRBV12-4, with D hard to call. The V end lost 3 bases, the J end lost 8 bases, and 10 bases lay between the germline ends. The CDR3 consists of 13 residues.

This chain uses TRBV2 with TRBJ1-2, with D perhaps matching TRBD1 (5 bases). The CDR3 length is 15 residues. V dropped 2 bases and J dropped 2 bases, with 12 bases sitting between them. Per germline, CDR1 SNHLY and CDR2 FYNNEI. CDR3 amino acids: CASSERRALNYGYTF. CDR3 bases: TGTGCCAGCAGTGAACGCAGGGCGCTAAACTATGGCTACACCTTC.

The chain joins TRBV11-2 to TRBJ2-6, with D maybe TRBD2 (6 bases). Trimming pared 0 bases from V and 0 bases from J, leaving 6 bases between. Germline lookup yields CDR1 SGHAT and CDR2 FQNNGV. The CDR3 loop spans 16 amino acids. The CDR3 DNA reads as TGTGCCAGCAGCTTAGAGGGAGGCTCTGGGGCCAACGTCCTGACTTTC. It codes for CASSLEGGSGANVLTF.

The rearrangement uses TRBV7-3 and TRBJ2-5; perhaps TRBD2 as D (5 bases). CDR3 length: 15 amino acids. CDR1 is SGHTA, CDR2 FQGTGA, per germline. Trimming shortened V by 0 bases and J by 3 bases, and 11 bases separated the two germline ends. CDR3 sequence: CASSLTPTREETQYF. CDR3 DNA sequence: TGTGCCAGCAGCTTAACACCCACTAGAGAAGAGACCCAGTACTTC.

In its sample, this clone was seen a few times. The V call is TRBV4-3, the J call TRBJ1-5; no definite D call. This CDR3 region has 16 residues. Per germline, CDR1 LGHNA and CDR2 YSLEER. V lost 0 bases, J lost 4 bases, and 13 bases lay in between. Here the CDR3 reads CASSQDPYSENQPQHF. For the CDR3, the DNA is TGCGCCAGCAGCCAAGATCCCTACTCTGAGAATCAGCCCCAGCATTTT.

The chain recombines TRBV11-2 with TRBJ2-7, with TRBD2 as a possible D gene (6 bases). CDR3 length equals 13 residues. V was shortened by 2 bases and J by 7 bases, with 12 bases between the two germline ends. Germline CDR1 and CDR2: SGHAT and FQNNGV. For the CDR3, the DNA is TGTGCCAGCAGCTTATCCGGGGCGGGGGAGCAGTACTTC. It translates to CASSLSGAGEQYF. Looking up the rest from reference TRBV11-2 and TRBJ2-7 gives the full variable domain: EAGVAQSPRYKIIEKRQSVAFWCNPISGHATLYWYQQILGQGPKLLIQFQNNGVVDDSQLPKDRFSAERLKGVDSTLKIQPAKLEDSAVYLCASSLSGAGEQYFGPGTRLTVT.